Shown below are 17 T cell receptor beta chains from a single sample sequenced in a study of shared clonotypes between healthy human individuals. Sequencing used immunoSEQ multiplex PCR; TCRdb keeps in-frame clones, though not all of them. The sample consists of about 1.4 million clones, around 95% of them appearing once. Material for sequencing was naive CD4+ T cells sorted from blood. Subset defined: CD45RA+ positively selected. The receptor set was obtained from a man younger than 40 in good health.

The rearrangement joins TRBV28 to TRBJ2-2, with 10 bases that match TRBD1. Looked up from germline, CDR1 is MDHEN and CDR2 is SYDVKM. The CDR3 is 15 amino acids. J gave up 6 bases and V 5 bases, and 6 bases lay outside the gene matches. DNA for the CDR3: TGTGCCAGCAGTCCTAGACAGGGGGCCGCCGGGGAGCTGTTTTTT. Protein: CASSPRQGAAGELFF.

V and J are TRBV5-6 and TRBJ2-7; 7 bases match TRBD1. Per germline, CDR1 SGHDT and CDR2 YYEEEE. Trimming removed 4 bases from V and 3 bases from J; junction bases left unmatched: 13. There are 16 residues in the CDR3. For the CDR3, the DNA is TGTGCCAGCAGCGCACCACAGGGGAATTGGGGCTACGAGCAGTACTTC. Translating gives CASSAPQGNWGYEQYF.

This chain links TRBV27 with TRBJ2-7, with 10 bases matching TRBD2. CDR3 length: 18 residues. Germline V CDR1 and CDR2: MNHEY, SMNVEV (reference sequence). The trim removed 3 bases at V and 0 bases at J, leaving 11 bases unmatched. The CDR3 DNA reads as TGTGCCAGCAGTTTGGGGAGCGGGAGGGCCGGATCCTCCTACGAGCAGTACTTC. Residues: CASSLGSGRAGSSYEQYF.

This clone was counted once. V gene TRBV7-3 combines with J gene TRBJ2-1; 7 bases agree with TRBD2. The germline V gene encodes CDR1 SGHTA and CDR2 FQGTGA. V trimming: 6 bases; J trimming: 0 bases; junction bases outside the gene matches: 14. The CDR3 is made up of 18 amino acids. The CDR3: CASSLRATSRSSYNEQFF. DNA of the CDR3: TGTGCCAGCAGTCTCAGAGCGACTAGCAGGAGCTCCTACAATGAGCAGTTCTTC. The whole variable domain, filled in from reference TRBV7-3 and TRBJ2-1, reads GAGVSQTPSNKVTEKGKYVELRCDPISGHTALYWYRQSLGQGPEFLIYFQGTGAADDSGLPNDRFFAVRPEGSVSTLKIQRTERGDSAVYLCASSLRATSRSSYNEQFFGPGTRLTVL.

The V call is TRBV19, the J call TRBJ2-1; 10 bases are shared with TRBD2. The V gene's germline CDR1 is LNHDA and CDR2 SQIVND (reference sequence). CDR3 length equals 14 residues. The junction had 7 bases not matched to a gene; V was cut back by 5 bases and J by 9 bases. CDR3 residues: CASSPAGGSTEQFF. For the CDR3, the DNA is TGTGCCAGTAGTCCAGCGGGAGGGTCAACTGAGCAGTTCTTC.

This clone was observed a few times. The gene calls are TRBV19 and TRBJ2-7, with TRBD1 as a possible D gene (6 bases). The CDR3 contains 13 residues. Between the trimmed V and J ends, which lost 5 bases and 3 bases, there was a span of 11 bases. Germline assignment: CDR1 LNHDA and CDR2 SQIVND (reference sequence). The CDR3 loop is CASSPLGGYEQYF. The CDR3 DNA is TGTGCCAGTAGTCCACTAGGGGGCTACGAGCAGTACTTC.

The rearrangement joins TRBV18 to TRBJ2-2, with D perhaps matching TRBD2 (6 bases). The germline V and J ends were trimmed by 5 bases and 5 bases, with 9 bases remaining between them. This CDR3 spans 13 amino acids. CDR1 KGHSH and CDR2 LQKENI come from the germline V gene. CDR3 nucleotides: TGTGCCAGCTCAATGGGAGGTACCGGGGAGCTGTTTTTT. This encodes CASSMGGTGELFF.

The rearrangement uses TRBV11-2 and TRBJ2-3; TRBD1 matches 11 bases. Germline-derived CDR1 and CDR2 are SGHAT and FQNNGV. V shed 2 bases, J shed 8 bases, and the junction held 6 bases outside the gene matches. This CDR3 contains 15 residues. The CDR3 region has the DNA TGTGCCAGCAGCTTAACGGGACAGGGGGAATCTACGCAGTATTTT. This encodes CASSLTGQGESTQYF. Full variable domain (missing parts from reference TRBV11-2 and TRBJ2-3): EAGVAQSPRYKIIEKRQSVAFWCNPISGHATLYWYQQILGQGPKLLIQFQNNGVVDDSQLPKDRFSAERLKGVDSTLKIQPAKLEDSAVYLCASSLTGQGESTQYFGPGTRLTVL.

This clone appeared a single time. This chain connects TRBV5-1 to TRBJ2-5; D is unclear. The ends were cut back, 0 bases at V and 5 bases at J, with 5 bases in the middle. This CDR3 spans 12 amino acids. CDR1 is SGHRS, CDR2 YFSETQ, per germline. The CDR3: CASSLDFETQYF. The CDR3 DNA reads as TGCGCCAGCAGCTTGGATTTTGAGACCCAGTACTTC.

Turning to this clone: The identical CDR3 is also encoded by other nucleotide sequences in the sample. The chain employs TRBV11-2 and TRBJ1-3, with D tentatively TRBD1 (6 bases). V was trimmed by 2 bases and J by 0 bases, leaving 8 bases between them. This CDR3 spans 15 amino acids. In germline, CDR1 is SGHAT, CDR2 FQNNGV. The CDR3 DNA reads TGTGCCAGCAGCTTAACAGGGAACTCTGGAAACACCATATATTTT. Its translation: CASSLTGNSGNTIYF. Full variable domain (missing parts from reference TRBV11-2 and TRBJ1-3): EAGVAQSPRYKIIEKRQSVAFWCNPISGHATLYWYQQILGQGPKLLIQFQNNGVVDDSQLPKDRFSAERLKGVDSTLKIQPAKLEDSAVYLCASSLTGNSGNTIYFGEGSWLTVV.

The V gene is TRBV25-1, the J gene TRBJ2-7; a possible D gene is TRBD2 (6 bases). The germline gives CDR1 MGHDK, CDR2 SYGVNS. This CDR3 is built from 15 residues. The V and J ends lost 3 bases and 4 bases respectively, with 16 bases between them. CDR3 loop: CASSDGPGEAYEQYF. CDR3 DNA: TGTGCCAGCAGTGATGGGCCGGGGGAAGCTTACGAGCAGTACTTC.

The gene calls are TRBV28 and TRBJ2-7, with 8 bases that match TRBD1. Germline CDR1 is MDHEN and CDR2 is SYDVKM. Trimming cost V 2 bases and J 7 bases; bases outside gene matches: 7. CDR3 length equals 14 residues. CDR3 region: CASSLTGGIWEQYF. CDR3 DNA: TGTGCCAGCAGTTTAACAGGGGGAATCTGGGAGCAGTACTTC.

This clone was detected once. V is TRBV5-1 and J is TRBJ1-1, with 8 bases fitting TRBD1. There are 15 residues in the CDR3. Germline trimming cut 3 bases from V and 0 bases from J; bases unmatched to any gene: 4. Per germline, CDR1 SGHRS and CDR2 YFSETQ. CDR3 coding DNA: TGCGCCAGCAGCTGGGCAGGGGGCCTGAACACTGAAGCTTTCTTT. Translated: CASSWAGGLNTEAFF.

The CDR3 reads CASSRDRAYEQYF. The DNA of the CDR3 is TGTGCCAGCAGCCGGGACAGAGCCTACGAGCAGTACTTC. The J gene is TRBJ2-7, the V gene TRBV5-8, with TRBD1 matching over 7 bases. The CDR3 has 13 amino acids. Per germline, CDR1 SGHTS and CDR2 YDEGEE. The trim removed 4 bases at V and 2 bases at J, leaving 3 bases unmatched.

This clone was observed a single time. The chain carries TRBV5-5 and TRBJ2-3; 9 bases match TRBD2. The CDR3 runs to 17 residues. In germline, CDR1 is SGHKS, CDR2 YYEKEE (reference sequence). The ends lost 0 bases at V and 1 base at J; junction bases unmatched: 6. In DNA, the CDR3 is TGTGCCAGCAGCTTGGAGGCGGCGGGAGGGGGCACAGATACGCAGTATTTT. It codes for CASSLEAAGGGTDTQYF. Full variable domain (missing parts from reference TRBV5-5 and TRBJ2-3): DAGVTQSPTHLIKTRGQQVTLRCSPISGHKSVSWYQQVLGQGPQFIFQYYEKEERGRGNFPDRFSARQFPNYSSELNVNALLLGDSALYLCASSLEAAGGGTDTQYFGPGTRLTVL.

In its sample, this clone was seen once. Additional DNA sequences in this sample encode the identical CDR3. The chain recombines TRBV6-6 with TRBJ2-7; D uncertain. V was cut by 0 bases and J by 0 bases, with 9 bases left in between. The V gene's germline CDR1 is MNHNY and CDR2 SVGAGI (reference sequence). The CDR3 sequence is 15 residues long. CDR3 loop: CASSYSAVSSYEQYF. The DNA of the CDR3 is TGTGCCAGCAGTTACTCGGCGGTTAGCTCCTACGAGCAGTACTTC.

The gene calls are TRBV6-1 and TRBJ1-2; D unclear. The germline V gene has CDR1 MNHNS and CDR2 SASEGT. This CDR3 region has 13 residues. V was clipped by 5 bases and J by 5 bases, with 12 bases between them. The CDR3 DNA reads TGTGCCAGCAGTCCGCAGAGGGATTATGGCTACACCTTC. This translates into CASSPQRDYGYTF.